The rows below give T cell receptor beta chains drawn from one sample of a study of cytomegalovirus exposure and HLA in healthy donors. The repertoire was sequenced with immunoSEQ multiplex PCR; TCRdb's copy has only in-frame clones and lacks some. The sample records approximately 190,000 clones, 75% to 85% being singletons. The sample taken for sequencing was PBMCs. Receptor source: a woman younger than 45 in good health and CMV-seropositive. CDR3s include the opening cysteine and the closing phenylalanine or tryptophan.

>12|TRBV5-4|TRBJ1-1
CASSLQGSEAFF
>12|TRBV29-1|TRBJ2-5
CSTSEPQETQYF
>17|TRBV7-8|TRBJ2-3
CASSSPGSSGSEDTQYF
>14|TRBV11-2|TRBJ2-7
CASSPGTGLGEQYF
>14|TRBV27|TRBJ1-2
CASSLLPGTDGYTF
>16|TRBV5-6|TRBJ2-5
CASSSWTAGTSETQYF
>16|TRBV5-6|TRBJ1-3
CASSSLAGLSGNTIYF
>16|TRBV2|TRBJ2-1
CASSIDQGRLGNEQFF
>15|TRBV9|TRBJ2-3
CASSGQTGRTDTQYF
>12|TRBV5-5|TRBJ2-3
CASSQLTDTQYF
>15|TRBV27|TRBJ2-5
CASRLRPGLQETQYF
>12|TRBV5-4|TRBJ2-7
CASSLSGDEQYF
>15|TRBV2|TRBJ2-3
CASSEWRGVTDTQYF
>13|TRBV25-1|TRBJ2-2
CASSEQNTGELFF
>14|TRBV5-3|TRBJ1-4
CARSLGGSGEKLFF
>17|TRBV27|TRBJ1-5
CASKRWVRGSDNQPQHF
>13|TRBV30|TRBJ1-3
CAWNPSSGNTIYF
>14|TRBV19|TRBJ2-5
CASSMGLAQETQYF
>14|TRBV5-4|TRBJ2-7
CASSLKGEVYEQYF
>15|TRBV5-1|TRBJ2-1
CASSLAWDRLNEQFF
>18|TRBV4-2|TRBJ2-2
CASSQELGQGGNTGELFF
>12|TRBV14|TRBJ2-5
CASSRQGETQYF
>15|TRBV6-1|TRBJ1-5
CASISDKRSNQPQHF
>15|TRBV5-1|TRBJ2-2
CASSSQGSNTGELFF
>16|TRBV6-1|TRBJ1-3
CASSGNDRVTGNTIYF
>15|TRBV19|TRBJ1-6
CASARDSSYNSPLHF
>14|TRBV6-1|TRBJ2-2
CASRGYANTGELFF
>15|TRBV2|TRBJ1-1
CASSEQRTGGTEAFF
>13|TRBV5-1|TRBJ1-1
CASNSGGATEAFF
>15|TRBV14|TRBJ2-5
CASSQDRVMGETQYF
>12|TRBV11-1|TRBJ2-7
CASSSVNRKQYF
>16|TRBV11-2|TRBJ2-7
CASSSSSGYASYEQYF
>19|TRBV4-3|TRBJ1-6
CASSHRSDRERRWGSPLHF
>17|TRBV12-5|TRBJ2-1
CASGLVLGAGVSHEQFF
>15|TRBV11-3|TRBJ2-3
CASSLPPPSRDTQYF
>15|TRBV5-1|TRBJ2-3
CASSLMAGSTDTQYF
>14|TRBV15|TRBJ1-2
CATSTRGAFYGYTF
>15|TRBV10-3|TRBJ2-4
CAIAAGVRSKNIQYF
>14|TRBV6-5|TRBJ1-1
CASSSDRRNTEAFF
>16|TRBV7-2|TRBJ2-1
CASSSRQLGLYNEQFF
>15|TRBV7-2|TRBJ1-1
CASGLAWTGNTEAFF
>14|TRBV19|TRBJ2-7
CASSIGTEAYEQYF
>14|TRBV5-1|TRBJ2-5
CASSFELGVETQYF
>14|TRBV5-4|TRBJ2-3
CASSFRGSGDTQYF